This TCR beta chain comes out of a study of early T cells in non-severe SARS-CoV-2 infection. This clonotype was seen only a few times. The length of the CDR3 is 13 residues. Germline V gene sequence: CDR1 MDHEN, CDR2 SYDVKM. V lost 3 bases and J 0 bases, leaving 3 bases between the germline ends. Researchers tagged individual cDNA molecules with unique molecular identifiers. TCRdb re-derived calls from the 5' RACE reads in MiXCR, one entry per CDR3 protein. The profile covers around 71,000 distinct CDR3 sequences, with about 9% appearing a single time and roughly a sixth taken by the ten largest. The specimen comprised whole blood, sampled at baseline. This TCR came from an adult who was a healthcare worker with PCR-confirmed SARS-CoV-2 infection or an uninfected control (not recorded which). The chain recombines TRBV28 with TRBJ1-3; no reliable D call. CDR3 bases: TGTGCCAGCAGTTTCAGCTCTGGAAACACCATATATTTT. This codes for CASSFSSGNTIYF.